This T cell receptor (beta chain) appears in the sequencing data of a study of CD8+ T cells in alopecia areata. Study in general: Treated patients received oral tofacitinib, 5 to 10 mg twice daily. The study's findings and limits: Scalp clonality and expanded CD8+ clones among the top 100 fell significantly with tofacitinib.

Treatment indicated: oral pan-JAK inhibitor, 5-10 mg twice daily. Those with alopecia areata gave lesional scalp punch biopsies and peripheral blood. Separation by sorting yielded CD4+ and CD8+ T cells from PBMCs. Extracted from the samples, RNA was reverse transcribed into cDNA to serve as the sequencing template. The table came from immunoSEQ multiplex PCR; TCRdb's copy has only in-frame clones and leaves some out. The sample includes hundreds of thousands of clones, about 60% of them seen just once. Germline V gene sequence: CDR1 MNHEY, CDR2 SVGAGI. CDR3 size: 14 residues. The V gene end was trimmed by 6 bases and the J gene end by 9 bases; junction bases not matched to a gene: 8. With regard to this clone: Its cognate antigen is unknown.

The chain has TRBV6-5 and TRBJ1-6, with 7 nucleotides matching TRBD1. This material consisted of CD4+ T cells sorted from blood, taken around week 53, from a patient treated with tofacitinib. The sequence was collected from a human donor with alopecia areata. This chain's CDR3 is CASRPGTDFSPLHF. The CDR3 DNA reads TGTGCCAGCAGGCCCGGGACAGATTTTTCACCCCTCCACTTT.